What follows are 19 T cell receptor beta chains derived from one specimen sequenced in a study of blood T cell repertoires in COVID-19. Sequencing used immunoSEQ multiplex PCR; TCRdb keeps in-frame clones, though not all of them. Of about 180,000 clones in the sample, about 83% are singletons; the top ten hold roughly 9.1%. The sample was PBMCs or T cells enriched from blood (not recorded which). The receptors derive from a woman aged 25 to 39 who had recovered from COVID-19.

The chain links TRBV7-9 to TRBJ2-5; 7 positions match TRBD2. The CDR3 sequence is 16 residues long. Germline V CDR1 and CDR2: SEHNR, FQNEAQ (reference sequence). V dropped 8 bases and J dropped 5; count of bases not matched to a gene: 17. Here the CDR3 reads CASATPGGVSGETQYF. Here the CDR3 DNA reads TGTGCCAGCGCCACACCGGGGGGAGTTAGCGGGGAGACCCAGTACTTC.

The chain combines TRBV6-1 with TRBJ1-1; D remains ambiguous. V was cut by 0 bases and J by 3 bases, with 2 bases left in between. The CDR3 contains 12 residues. Germline V gene data show CDR1 as MNHNS and CDR2 as SASEGT. The DNA for the CDR3 is TGTGCCAGCAGTGAAGCCTACACTGAAGCTTTCTTT. It codes for CASSEAYTEAFF.

The chain employs TRBV2 and TRBJ1-6; 7 bases align to TRBD1. J gave up 4 bases and V 2 bases, and 2 bases lay outside the gene matches. This CDR3 spans 15 amino acids. In germline, CDR1 is SNHLY, CDR2 FYNNEI. The CDR3 region is CASSEQQGYNSPLHF. The CDR3 nucleotides read TGTGCCAGCAGTGAACAACAGGGGTATAATTCACCCCTCCACTTT.

The V gene is TRBV9, the J gene TRBJ1-2, with 9 bases fitting TRBD1. The V and J ends lost 4 bases and 5 bases, in that order; junction bases with no gene match: 12. The CDR3 loop spans 16 amino acids. In germline, CDR1 is SGDLS, CDR2 YYNGEE. The CDR3 DNA sequence: TGTGCCAGCAGCCGAGGGCTCGACAGGGGGAAGTATGGCTACACCTTC. Its protein product is CASSRGLDRGKYGYTF.

This sequence joins TRBV24-1 and TRBJ2-1; TRBD2 is a possible D gene (5 bases). CDR1 and CDR2 from the germline V gene are KGHDR and SFDVKD. V lost 9 bases to trimming and J lost 4 bases, with 12 bases between them. CDR3 length equals 13 residues. The CDR3 DNA sequence: TGTGCCACCGCGGAGGCGGCTTACAATGAGCAGTTCTTC. Translating it yields CATAEAAYNEQFF.

The chain has TRBV18 and TRBJ2-1, with TRBD1 as a possible D gene (6 bases). There are 15 residues in the CDR3. CDR1 is KGHSH and CDR2 is LQKENI in the germline V gene. V was clipped by 3 bases and J by 9 bases, with 18 bases between them. The CDR3 DNA reads TGTGCCAGCTCACCCTCACAGGGTTTCGGCGGTGAGCAGTTCTTC. It translates to CASSPSQGFGGEQFF.

In regard to this clone: Other nucleotide sequences from this sample produce the same CDR3. The chain links TRBV15 to TRBJ1-1; no reliable D call. Trimming pared 0 bases from V and 1 base from J, leaving 6 bases between. The CDR3 runs to 14 residues. Looked up from germline, CDR1 is LNHNV and CDR2 is YYDKDF (reference sequence). The CDR3, as DNA: TGTGCCACCAGCAGAGATAGAGGGAACACTGAAGCTTTCTTT. It yields the protein CATSRDRGNTEAFF.

This clone was observed a single time. The chain joins TRBV5-1 to TRBJ2-1; 9 bases fit TRBD2. With V trimmed by 4 bases and J by 8 bases, 22 bases remained unmatched. Germline V gives CDR1 SGHRS, CDR2 YFSETQ. There are 19 residues in the CDR3. The CDR3 sequence: CASSARGPSGEGLLDEQFF. Written as DNA, the CDR3 is TGCGCCAGCAGCGCACGGGGCCCTAGCGGGGAAGGGCTTTTGGATGAGCAGTTCTTC. The full variable domain, in which reference TRBV5-1 and TRBJ2-1 provide the parts outside the CDR3, is KAGVTQTPRYLIKTRGQQVTLSCSPISGHRSVSWYQQTPGQGLQFLFEYFSETQRNKGNFPGRFSGRQFSNSRSEMNVSTLELGDSALYLCASSARGPSGEGLLDEQFFGPGTRLTVL.

The chain carries TRBV2 and TRBJ2-3; 9 nucleotides align to TRBD1. J lost 5 bases, V lost 6 bases, and 9 bases had no gene match. This CDR3 has 15 residues. CDR1 and CDR2 (germline): SNHLY, FYNNEI. The CDR3 DNA is TGTGCCAGCAGCGGGGACAGGGACTTTATAGATACGCAGTATTTT. Its protein product is CASSGDRDFIDTQYF.

This clone was detected a few times. The chain couples TRBV7-7 to TRBJ2-5; possible D gene TRBD2, 5 bases. Trimming stripped 3 bases from V and 3 bases from J, with 11 bases between. The CDR3 has 14 residues. Germline assignment: CDR1 SSHAT and CDR2 FNYEAQ (reference sequence). The CDR3 nucleotides read TGTGCCAGCAGCTTCTACGAGGGAGAAGAGACCCAGTACTTC. Protein: CASSFYEGEETQYF.

The chain joins TRBV19 to TRBJ2-2; 11 nucleotides line up with TRBD2. The CDR3 is 16 amino acids. Germline CDR1 LNHDA, CDR2 SQIVND (reference sequence). After removal of 1 base from V and 6 bases from J, the junction contained 4 bases not matched to a gene. CDR3 in DNA: TGTGCCAGTAGTATAGCCGGACTAGCGGGCCCCGGGGAGCTGTTTTTT. Amino acid sequence: CASSIAGLAGPGELFF.

The rearrangement uses TRBV2 and TRBJ2-7; no clear D gene. With 8 bases removed from V and 5 bases from J, the gap between germline ends came to 19 bases. The CDR3 covers 14 residues. Germline values: CDR1 SNHLY, CDR2 FYNNEI. The CDR3 protein is CASGERGILHEQYF. DNA for the CDR3: TGTGCCAGCGGAGAGCGAGGTATTCTCCACGAGCAGTACTTC.

The chain employs TRBV23-1 and TRBJ1-2; tentative D call: TRBD1 (6 bases). TRBV23-1 is an open reading frame whose function is uncertain. Trimming took 7 bases from V and 2 from J, leaving 14 bases between them. This CDR3 has 14 amino acids. This CDR3 reads CASTLGQLNYGYTF. The CDR3 nucleotides are TGCGCCAGCACCCTAGGACAGTTAAACTATGGCTACACCTTC.

This chain connects TRBV3-1 (or the pseudogene TRBV3-2) to TRBJ2-3; TRBD2 agrees at 7 bases. Unmatched junction bases numbered 8, after V lost 5 bases and J lost 0 bases. CDR1 is LGHDT, CDR2 YNNKEL, per germline (reference sequence). The CDR3 has 16 residues. CDR3 nucleotides: TGTGCCAGCAGCTCGACGGGGGGAATTAGCACAGATACGCAGTATTTT. Amino acid sequence: CASSSTGGISTDTQYF.

This clone was observed a single time. The chain links TRBV11-2 to TRBJ1-3; 7 bases are a match to TRBD1. Germline V gene sequence: CDR1 SGHAT, CDR2 FQNNGV. Trimming cost V 6 bases and J 0 bases; bases outside gene matches: 11. The CDR3 loop spans 17 amino acids. The CDR3 protein is CASRSGTELYSGNTIYF. Written as DNA, the CDR3 is TGTGCCAGCAGATCCGGGACAGAGCTTTACTCTGGAAACACCATATATTTT.

The gene calls are TRBV9 and TRBJ2-1; 10 nucleotides line up with TRBD2. This CDR3 is built from 15 residues. Germline assignment: CDR1 SGDLS and CDR2 YYNGEE. V dropped 3 bases and J dropped 4; count of bases not matched to a gene: 4. CDR3 DNA sequence: TGTGCCAGCAGCGAAGGACTAGCGGAATACAATGAGCAGTTCTTC. It is translated as CASSEGLAEYNEQFF. Full variable domain (missing parts from reference TRBV9 and TRBJ2-1): DSGVTQTPKHLITATGQRVTLRCSPRSGDLSVYWYQQSLDQGLQFLIQYYNGEERAKGNILERFSAQQFPDLHSELNLSSLELGDSALYFCASSEGLAEYNEQFFGPGTRLTVL.

In this sample, this clone turned up a few times. The chain has TRBV5-1 and TRBJ1-1, with 7 positions matching TRBD1. Germline V CDR1 and CDR2: SGHRS, YFSETQ. The CDR3 runs to 14 residues. J lost 0 bases, V lost 1 base, and 0 bases had no gene match. The CDR3 DNA reads TGCGCCAGCAGCTTGACAGGGGTGAACACTGAAGCTTTCTTT. This encodes CASSLTGVNTEAFF.

This clone came up once. The V call is TRBV10-3, the J call TRBJ2-3; TRBD2 matches at 9 bases. CDR1 is ENHRY, CDR2 SYGVKD, per germline. V dropped 4 bases and J dropped 1; count of bases not matched to a gene: 15. There are 19 residues in the CDR3. The CDR3 DNA sequence: TGTGCCATCAGTGGAATCGGCGGGAGGGCCGGGAGTGGCACAGATACGCAGTATTTT. This encodes CAISGIGGRAGSGTDTQYF.

The chain uses TRBV19 and TRBJ2-7; 9 bases map to TRBD2. The germline CDR1 and CDR2 sequences are LNHDA and SQIVND (reference sequence). With 1 base clipped from V and 7 bases from J, the junction kept 8 bases outside the gene matches. The CDR3 extends over 15 amino acids. CDR3 region: CASSIVGLAAGEQYF. CDR3 DNA: TGTGCCAGTAGTATAGTGGGACTAGCAGCCGGGGAGCAGTACTTC.